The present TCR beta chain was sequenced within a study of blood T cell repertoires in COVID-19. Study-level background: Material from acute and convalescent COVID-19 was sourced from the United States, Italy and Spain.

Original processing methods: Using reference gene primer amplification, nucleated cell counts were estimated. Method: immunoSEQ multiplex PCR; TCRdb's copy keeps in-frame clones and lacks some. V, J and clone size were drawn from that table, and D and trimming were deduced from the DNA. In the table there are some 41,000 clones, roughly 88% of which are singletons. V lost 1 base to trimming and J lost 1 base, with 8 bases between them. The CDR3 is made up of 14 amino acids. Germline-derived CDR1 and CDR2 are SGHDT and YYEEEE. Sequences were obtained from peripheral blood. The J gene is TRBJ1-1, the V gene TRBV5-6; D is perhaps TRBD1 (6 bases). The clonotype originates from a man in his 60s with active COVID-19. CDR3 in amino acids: CASSLWGQNTEAFF. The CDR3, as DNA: TGTGCCAGCAGCTTGTGGGGACAGAACACTGAAGCTTTCTTT. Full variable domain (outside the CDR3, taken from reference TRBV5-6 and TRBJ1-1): DAGVTQSPTHLIKTRGQQVTLRCSPKSGHDTVSWYQQALGQGPQFIFQYYEEEERQRGNFPDRFSGHQFPNYSSELNVNALLLGDSALYLCASSLWGQNTEAFFGQGTRLTVV.